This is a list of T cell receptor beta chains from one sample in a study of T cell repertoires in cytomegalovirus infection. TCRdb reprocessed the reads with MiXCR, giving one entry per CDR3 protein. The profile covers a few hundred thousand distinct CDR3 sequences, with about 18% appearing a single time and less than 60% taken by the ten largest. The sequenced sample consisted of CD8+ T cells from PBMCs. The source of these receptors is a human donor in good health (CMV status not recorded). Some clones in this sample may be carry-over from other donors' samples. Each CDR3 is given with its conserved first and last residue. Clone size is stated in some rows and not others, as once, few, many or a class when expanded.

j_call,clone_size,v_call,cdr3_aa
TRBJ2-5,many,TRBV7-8,CASSWRENQETQYF
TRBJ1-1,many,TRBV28,CASSFSNGNTEAFF
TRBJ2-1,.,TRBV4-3,CASSRGGGGGGNEQFF
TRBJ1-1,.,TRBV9,CASSVIEQGFAEAFF
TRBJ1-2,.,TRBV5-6,CASSLSGPGYGYTF
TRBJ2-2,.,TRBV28,CASSQGDTGELFF
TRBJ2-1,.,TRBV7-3,CASSSIGGDSSYNEQFF
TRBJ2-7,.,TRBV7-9,CASSQGQGRNDEQYF
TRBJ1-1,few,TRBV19,CASSMLNTEAFF
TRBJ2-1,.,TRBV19,CASSLTGIYNEQFF
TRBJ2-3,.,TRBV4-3,CASSQSTGTASTDTQYF
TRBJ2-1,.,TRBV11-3,CASSSGGGPLYNEQFF
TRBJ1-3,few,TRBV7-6,CASSLTGTGGPGNTIYF
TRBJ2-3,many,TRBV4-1,CASSQPTPEAGISTDTQYF
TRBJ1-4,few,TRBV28,CASSLGVARTNEKLFF
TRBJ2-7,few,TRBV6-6,CASSYSIGLGSFKEGSYEQYF
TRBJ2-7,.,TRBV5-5,CASSIGALTYEQYF
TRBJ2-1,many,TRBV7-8,CASSTQGESVHEQFF
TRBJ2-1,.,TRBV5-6,CASSFSGTGSYNEQFF
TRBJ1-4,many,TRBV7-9,CASSSGTEEKLFF
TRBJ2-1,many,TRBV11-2,CASSLDWSSYNEQFF
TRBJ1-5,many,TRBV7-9,CASSFGGGDQPQHF
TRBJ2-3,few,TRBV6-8,CASGWDRSTDTQYF
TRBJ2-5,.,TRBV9,CASSPDDVQETQYF
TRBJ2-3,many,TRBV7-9,CASSSPGLSGGLTDTQYF
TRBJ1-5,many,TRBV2,CASEGKFPNQPQHF